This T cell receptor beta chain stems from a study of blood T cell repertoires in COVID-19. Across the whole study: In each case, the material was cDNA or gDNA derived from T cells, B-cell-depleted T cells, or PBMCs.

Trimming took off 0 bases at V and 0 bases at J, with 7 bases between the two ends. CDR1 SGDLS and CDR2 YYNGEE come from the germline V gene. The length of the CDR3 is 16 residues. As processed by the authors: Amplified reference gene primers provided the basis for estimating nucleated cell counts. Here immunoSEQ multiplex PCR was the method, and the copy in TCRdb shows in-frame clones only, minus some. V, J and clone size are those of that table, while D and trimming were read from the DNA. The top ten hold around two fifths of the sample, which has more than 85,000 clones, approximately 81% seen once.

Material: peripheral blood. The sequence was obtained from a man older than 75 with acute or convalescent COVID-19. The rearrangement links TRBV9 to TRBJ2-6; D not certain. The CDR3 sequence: CASSVGLSSGANVLTF. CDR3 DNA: TGTGCCAGCAGCGTAGGCCTCAGCTCTGGGGCCAACGTCCTGACTTTC.